This T cell receptor delta chain was sequenced for a study of gamma-delta chains in newborns, infants, children (dated 2019 in TCRdb). In the study overall: In the study title, it is stated that polyclonal expansion of innate gammadelta T cells is driven by microbial exposure immediately after birth. The study investigated how microbial exposure shaped innate gammadelta T cell populations in human newborns immediately after birth.

The germline V gene sets CDR1 to GEAIGNYY and CDR2 to EKD. The CDR3 measures 13 amino acids from cysteine to phenylalanine. Only the CDR3 portion is preserved as DNA: 39 bases, with reading frame beginning at the first base. This clone was counted only a few times. No cognate antigen has been identified for it. One base away lies a much larger clone, so this may be a sequencing read error. Data came from an Illumina MiSeq. Clone calls in TCRdb were regenerated from the public reads with CATT, after which identical DNA sequences shared one row. The sample table records approximately 4,100 delta-chain clones; about 4.3% of these occur just once. The ten largest clones capture 5% to 7% of the sample.

Sequencing was done on a sample of blood. This sequence originates from a child who was a newborn, infant or young child, either healthy, febrile or measles-vaccinated (not recorded which). The chain was built from TRDV2 and TRDJ1, with 8 middle bases fitting TRDD3. The CDR3 corresponds to CAGSGIRSDELIF. The nucleotide sequence reads TGTGCCGGGAGCGGGATACGGTCCGATGAACTCATCTTT.